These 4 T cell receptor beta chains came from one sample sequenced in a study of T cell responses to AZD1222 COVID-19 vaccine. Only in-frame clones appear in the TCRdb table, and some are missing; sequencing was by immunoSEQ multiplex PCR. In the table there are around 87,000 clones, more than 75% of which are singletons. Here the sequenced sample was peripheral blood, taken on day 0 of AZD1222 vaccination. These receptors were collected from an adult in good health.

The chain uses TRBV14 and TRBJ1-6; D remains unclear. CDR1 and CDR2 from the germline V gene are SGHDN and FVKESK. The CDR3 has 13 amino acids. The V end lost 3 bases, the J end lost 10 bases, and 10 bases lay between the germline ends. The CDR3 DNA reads TGTGCCAGCAGCCAGACGTTTCGGTCACCCCTCCACTTT. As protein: CASSQTFRSPLHF.

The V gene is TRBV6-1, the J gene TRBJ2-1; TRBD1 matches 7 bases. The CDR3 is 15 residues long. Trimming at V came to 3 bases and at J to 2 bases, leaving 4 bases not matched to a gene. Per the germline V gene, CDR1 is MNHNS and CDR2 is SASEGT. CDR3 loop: CASSEAQGPYNEQFF. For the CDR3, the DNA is TGTGCCAGCAGTGAGGCACAGGGGCCCTACAATGAGCAGTTCTTC.

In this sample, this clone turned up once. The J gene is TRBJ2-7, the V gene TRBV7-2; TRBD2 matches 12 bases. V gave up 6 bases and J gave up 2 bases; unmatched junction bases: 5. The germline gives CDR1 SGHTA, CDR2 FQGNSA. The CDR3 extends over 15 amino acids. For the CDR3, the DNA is TGTGCCAGCAGTCTGACTAGCGGGGGAGCCTACGAGCAGTACTTC. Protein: CASSLTSGGAYEQYF.

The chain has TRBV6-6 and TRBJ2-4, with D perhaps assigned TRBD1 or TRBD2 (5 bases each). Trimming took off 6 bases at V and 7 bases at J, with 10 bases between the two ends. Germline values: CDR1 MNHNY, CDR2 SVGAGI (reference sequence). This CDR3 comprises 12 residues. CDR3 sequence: CASSPGANIQYF. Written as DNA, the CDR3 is TGTGCCAGCAGCCCCGGGGCGAACATTCAGTACTTC.